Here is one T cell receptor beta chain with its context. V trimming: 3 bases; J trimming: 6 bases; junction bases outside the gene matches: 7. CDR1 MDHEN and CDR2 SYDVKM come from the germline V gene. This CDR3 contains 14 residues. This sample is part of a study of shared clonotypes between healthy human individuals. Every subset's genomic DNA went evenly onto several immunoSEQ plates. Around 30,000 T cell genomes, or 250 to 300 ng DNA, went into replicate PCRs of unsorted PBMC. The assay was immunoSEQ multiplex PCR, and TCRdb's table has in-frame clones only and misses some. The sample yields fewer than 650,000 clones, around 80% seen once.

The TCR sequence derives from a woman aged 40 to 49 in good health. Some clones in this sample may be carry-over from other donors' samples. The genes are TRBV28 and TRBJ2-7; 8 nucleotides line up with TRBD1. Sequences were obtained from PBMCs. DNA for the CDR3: TGTGCCAGCAGTTTTCAGGGGGCTGGGGTCGAGCAGTACTTC. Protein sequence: CASSFQGAGVEQYF.